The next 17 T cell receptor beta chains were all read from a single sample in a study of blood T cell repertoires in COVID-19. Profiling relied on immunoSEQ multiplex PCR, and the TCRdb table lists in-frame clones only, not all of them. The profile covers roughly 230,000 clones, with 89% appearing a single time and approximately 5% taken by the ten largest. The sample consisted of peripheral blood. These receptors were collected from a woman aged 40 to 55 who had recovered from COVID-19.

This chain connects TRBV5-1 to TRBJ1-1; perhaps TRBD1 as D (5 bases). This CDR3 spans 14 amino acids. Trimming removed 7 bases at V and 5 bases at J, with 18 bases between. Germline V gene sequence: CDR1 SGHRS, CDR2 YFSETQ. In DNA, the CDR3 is TGCGCCAGCTCTCCCGGGGCGGAGGGGACTGAAGCTTTCTTT. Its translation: CASSPGAEGTEAFF.

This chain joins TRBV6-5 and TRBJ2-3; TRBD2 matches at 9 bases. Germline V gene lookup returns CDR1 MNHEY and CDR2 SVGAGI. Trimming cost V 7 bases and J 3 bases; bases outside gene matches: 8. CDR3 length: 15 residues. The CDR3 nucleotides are TGTGCCAGCACCCATAGCGGGGGTTGGACAGATACGCAGTATTTT. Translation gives CASTHSGGWTDTQYF.

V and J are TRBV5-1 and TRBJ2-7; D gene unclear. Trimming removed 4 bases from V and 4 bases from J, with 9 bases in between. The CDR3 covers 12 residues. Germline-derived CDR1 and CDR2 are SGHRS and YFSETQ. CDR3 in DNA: TGCGCCAGCAGCCATCAGGATTACGAGCAGTACTTC. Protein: CASSHQDYEQYF.

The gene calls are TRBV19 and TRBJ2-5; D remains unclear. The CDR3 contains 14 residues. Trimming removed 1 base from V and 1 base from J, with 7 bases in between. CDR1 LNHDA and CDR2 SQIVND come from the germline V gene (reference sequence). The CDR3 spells CASSIGLPQETQYF. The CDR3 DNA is TGTGCCAGTAGTATAGGACTCCCCCAAGAGACCCAGTACTTC.

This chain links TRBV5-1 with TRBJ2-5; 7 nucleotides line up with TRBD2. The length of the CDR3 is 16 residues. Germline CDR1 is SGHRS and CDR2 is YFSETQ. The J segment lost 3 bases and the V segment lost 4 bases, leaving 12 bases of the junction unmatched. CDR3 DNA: TGCGCCAGCAGCATAGGGGACTACAGGTTAGAAGAGACCCAGTACTTC. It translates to CASSIGDYRLEETQYF.

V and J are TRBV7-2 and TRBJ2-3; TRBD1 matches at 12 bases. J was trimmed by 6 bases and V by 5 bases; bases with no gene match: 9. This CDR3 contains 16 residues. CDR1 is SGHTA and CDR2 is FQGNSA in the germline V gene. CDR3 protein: CASSGPGQGAKDTQYF. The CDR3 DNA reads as TGTGCCAGCAGCGGCCCGGGACAGGGGGCGAAGGATACGCAGTATTTT. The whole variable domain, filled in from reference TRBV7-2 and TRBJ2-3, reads GAGVSQSPSNKVTEKGKDVELRCDPISGHTALYWYRQSLGQGLEFLIYFQGNSAPDKSGLPSDRFSAERTGGSVSTLTIQRTQQEDSAVYLCASSGPGQGAKDTQYFGPGTRLTVL.

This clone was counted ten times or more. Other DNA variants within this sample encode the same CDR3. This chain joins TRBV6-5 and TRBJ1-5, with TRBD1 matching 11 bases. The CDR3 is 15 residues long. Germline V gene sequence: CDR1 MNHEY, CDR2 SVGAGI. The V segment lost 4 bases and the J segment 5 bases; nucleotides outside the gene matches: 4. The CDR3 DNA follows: TGTGCCAGCAGTTGGACAGGGGGCTCCGATCAGCCCCAGCATTTT. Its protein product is CASSWTGGSDQPQHF.

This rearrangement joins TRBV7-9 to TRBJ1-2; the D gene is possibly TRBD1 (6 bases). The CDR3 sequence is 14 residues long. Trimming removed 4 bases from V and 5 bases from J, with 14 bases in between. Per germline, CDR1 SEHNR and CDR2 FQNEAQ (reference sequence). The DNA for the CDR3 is TGTGCCAGCAGCTGGGACACAGAAACTTATGGCTACACCTTC. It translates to CASSWDTETYGYTF.

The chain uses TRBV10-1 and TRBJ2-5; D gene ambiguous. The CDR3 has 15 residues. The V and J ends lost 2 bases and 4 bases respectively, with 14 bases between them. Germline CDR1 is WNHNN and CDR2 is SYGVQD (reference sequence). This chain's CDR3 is CASSETSAAGETQYF. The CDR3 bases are TGCGCCAGCAGTGAGACAAGCGCCGCCGGAGAGACCCAGTACTTC.

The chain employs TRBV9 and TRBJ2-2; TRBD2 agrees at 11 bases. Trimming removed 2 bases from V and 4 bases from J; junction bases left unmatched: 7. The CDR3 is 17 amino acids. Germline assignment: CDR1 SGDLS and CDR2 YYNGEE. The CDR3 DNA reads TGTGCCAGCAGCGTTCTAGCGGGGGGACTCACCACCGGGGAGCTGTTTTTT. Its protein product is CASSVLAGGLTTGELFF.

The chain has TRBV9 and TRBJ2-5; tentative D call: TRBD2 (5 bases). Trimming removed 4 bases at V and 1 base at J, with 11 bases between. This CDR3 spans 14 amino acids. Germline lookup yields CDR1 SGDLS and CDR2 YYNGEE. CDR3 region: CASSQRAGQETQYF. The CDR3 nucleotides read TGTGCCAGCAGCCAGAGGGCAGGCCAAGAGACCCAGTACTTC.

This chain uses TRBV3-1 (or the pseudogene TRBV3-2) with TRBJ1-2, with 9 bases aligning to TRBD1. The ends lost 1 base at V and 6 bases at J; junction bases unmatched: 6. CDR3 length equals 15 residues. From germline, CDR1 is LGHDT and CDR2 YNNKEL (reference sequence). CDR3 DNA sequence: TGTGCCAGCAGCCAAGCGCTCGGGACAGGGAATGGCTACACCTTC. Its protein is CASSQALGTGNGYTF.

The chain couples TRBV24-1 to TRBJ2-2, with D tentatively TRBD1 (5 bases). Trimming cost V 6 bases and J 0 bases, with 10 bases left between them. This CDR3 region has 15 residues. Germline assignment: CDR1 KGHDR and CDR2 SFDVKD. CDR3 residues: CATSTDTANTGELFF. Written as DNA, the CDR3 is TGTGCCACCAGTACGGACACCGCGAACACCGGGGAGCTGTTTTTT.

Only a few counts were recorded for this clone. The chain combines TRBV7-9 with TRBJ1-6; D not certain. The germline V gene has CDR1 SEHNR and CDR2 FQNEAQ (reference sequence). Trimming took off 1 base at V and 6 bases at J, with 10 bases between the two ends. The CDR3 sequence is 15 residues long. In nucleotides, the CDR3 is TGTGCCAGCAGCTTAGATTGGTCGGGTAATTCACCCCTCCACTTT. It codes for CASSLDWSGNSPLHF. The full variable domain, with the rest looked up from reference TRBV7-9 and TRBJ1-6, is DTGVSQNPRHKITKRGQNVTFRCDPISEHNRLYWYRQTLGQGPEFLTYFQNEAQLEKSRLLSDRFSAERPKGSFSTLEIQRTEQGDSAMYLCASSLDWSGNSPLHFGNGTRLTVT.

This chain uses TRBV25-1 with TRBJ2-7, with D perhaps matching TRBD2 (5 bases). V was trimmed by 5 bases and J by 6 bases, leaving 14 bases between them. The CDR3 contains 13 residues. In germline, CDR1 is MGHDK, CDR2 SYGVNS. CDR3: CASSRPGLGEQYF. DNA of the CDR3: TGTGCCAGCAGTCGACCGGGATTAGGCGAGCAGTACTTC.

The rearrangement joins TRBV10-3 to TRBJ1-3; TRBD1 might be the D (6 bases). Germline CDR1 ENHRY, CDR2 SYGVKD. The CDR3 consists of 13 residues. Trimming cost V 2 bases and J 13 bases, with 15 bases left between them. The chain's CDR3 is CAISEVQGSRIYF. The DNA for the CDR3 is TGTGCCATCAGTGAGGTCCAGGGGAGTAGAATATATTTT.

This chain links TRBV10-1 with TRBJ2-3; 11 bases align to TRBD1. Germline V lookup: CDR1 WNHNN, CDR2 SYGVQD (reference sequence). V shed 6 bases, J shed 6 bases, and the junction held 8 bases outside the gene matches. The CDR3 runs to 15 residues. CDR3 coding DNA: TGCGCCAGCAGCCCCGGACAGGGGGCGTGGGATACGCAGTATTTT. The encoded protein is CASSPGQGAWDTQYF.